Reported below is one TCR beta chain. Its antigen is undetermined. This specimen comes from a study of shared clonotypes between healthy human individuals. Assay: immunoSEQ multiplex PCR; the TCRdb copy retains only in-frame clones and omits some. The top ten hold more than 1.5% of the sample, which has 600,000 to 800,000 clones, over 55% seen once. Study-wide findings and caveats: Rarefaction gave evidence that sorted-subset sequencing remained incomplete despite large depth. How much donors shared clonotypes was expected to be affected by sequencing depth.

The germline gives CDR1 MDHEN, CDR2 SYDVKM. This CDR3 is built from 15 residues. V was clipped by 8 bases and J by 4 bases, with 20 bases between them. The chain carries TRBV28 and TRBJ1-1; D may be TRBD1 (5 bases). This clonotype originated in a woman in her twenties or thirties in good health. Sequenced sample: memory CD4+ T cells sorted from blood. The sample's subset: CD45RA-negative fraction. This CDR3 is CASDSQGKETTEAFF. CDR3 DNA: TGTGCCAGCGATTCCCAGGGAAAGGAGACCACTGAAGCTTTCTTT.